What follows describes a single T cell receptor beta chain. This record belongs to a study of blood T cell repertoires in COVID-19. Background on the study: The United States, Italy and Spain supplied acute and convalescent COVID-19 samples. PBMCs, B-cell-depleted T cells, or T cells provided the cDNA or gDNA that made up the material.

Study processing details: Estimated nucleated cell counts came from reference gene primer amplification. Clones were read by immunoSEQ multiplex PCR, and TCRdb kept only the in-frame ones, dropping some. Clone size and the V and J calls come from that table; the DNA yielded D and trimming. The sample consists of over 75,000 clones, about 88% of them appearing once. Germline CDR1 reads SGHVS; CDR2 reads FQNEAQ. There are 16 residues in the CDR3. The V end lost 5 bases, the J end lost 6 bases, and 19 bases lay between the germline ends. The sequence was collected from a woman of 80 years or more with active COVID-19. The chain is built from TRBV7-8 and TRBJ1-4; D may be TRBD1 (5 bases). Sequences were obtained from peripheral blood. For the CDR3, the DNA is TGTGCCAGCAGCCCTCGGGGGGGTGGCTGGGATGAAAAACTGTTTTTT. It codes for CASSPRGGGWDEKLFF. The full variable domain, in which reference TRBV7-8 and TRBJ1-4 provide the parts outside the CDR3, is GAGVSQSPRYKVAKRGQDVALRCDPISGHVSLFWYQQALGQGPEFLTYFQNEAQLDKSGLPSDRFFAERPEGSVSTLKIQRTQQEDSAVYLCASSPRGGGWDEKLFFGSGTQLSVL.